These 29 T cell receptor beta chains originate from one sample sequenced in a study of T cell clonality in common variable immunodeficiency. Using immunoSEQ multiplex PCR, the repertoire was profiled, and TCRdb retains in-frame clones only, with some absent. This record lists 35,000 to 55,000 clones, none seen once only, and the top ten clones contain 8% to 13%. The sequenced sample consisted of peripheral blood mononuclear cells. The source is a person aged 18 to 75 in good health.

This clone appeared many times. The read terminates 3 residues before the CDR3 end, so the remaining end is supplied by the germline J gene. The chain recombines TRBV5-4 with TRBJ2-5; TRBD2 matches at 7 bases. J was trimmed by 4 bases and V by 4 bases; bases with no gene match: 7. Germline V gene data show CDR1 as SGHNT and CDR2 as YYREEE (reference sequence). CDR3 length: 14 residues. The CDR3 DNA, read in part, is TGTGCCAGCAGCCCGGGCGGGGGATCAGAGACC. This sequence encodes CASSPGGGSET. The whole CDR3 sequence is CASSPGGGSETQYF.

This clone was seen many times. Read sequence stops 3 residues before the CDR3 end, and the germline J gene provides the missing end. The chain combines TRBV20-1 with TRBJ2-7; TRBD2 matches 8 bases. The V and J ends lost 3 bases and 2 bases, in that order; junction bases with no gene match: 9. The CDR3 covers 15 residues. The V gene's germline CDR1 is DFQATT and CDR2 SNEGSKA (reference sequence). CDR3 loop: CSARSSGGLTYEQYF. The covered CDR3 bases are TGCAGTGCTAGGTCGAGCGGGGGCCTTACCTACGAG.

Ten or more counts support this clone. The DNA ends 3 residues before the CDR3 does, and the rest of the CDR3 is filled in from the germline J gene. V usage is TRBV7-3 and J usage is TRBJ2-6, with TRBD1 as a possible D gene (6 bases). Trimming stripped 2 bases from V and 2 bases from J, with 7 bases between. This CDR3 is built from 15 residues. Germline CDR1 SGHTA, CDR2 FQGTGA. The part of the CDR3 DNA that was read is TGTGCCAGCAGCTTAGAGGGGGCTGGGGCCAACGTC. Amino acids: CASSLEGAGANV. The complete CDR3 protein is CASSLEGAGANVLTF.

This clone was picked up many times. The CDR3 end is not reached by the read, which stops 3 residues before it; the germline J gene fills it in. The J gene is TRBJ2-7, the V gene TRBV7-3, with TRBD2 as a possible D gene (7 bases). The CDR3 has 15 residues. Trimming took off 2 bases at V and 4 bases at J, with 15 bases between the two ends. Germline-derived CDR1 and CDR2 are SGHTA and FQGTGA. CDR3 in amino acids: CASSLWEGEGYEQYF. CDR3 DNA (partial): TGTGCCAGCAGCTTATGGGAGGGGGAGGGGTACGAG.

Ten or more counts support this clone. The CDR3 DNA, read in part, is TGTGCCAGCAGCAAACGGACAGGGGCGACCTACGAG. Its translation is CASSKRTGATYE. The entire CDR3 protein reads CASSKRTGATYEQYF. The V call is TRBV3-1 (or the pseudogene TRBV3-2), the J call TRBJ2-7; TRBD1 agrees at 9 bases. The read terminates 3 residues ahead of where the CDR3 ends, so the germline J gene completes it. CDR1 is LGHDT and CDR2 is YNNKEL in the germline V gene (reference sequence). After removal of 5 bases from V and 2 bases from J, the junction contained 7 bases not matched to a gene. CDR3 size: 15 residues.

This CDR3 reads CASSLDRGETQYF. The sequenced part of the CDR3 DNA is TGTGCCAGCAGCTTGGATAGAGGGGAGACC. The gene calls are TRBV7-7 and TRBJ2-5, with a tentative D call TRBD2 (5 bases). Read sequence stops 3 residues before the CDR3 end, and the germline J gene provides the missing end. The V and J ends lost 3 bases and 5 bases respectively, with 10 bases between them. CDR1 and CDR2 from the germline V gene are SSHAT and FNYEAQ (reference sequence). This CDR3 comprises 13 residues.

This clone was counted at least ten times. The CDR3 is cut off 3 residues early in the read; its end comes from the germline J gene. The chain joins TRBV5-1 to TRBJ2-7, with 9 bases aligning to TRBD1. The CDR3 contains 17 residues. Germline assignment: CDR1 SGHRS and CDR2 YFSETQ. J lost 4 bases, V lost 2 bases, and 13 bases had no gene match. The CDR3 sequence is CASSFQLSRTGAYEQYF. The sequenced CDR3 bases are TGCGCCAGCAGCTTCCAACTTTCCAGGACAGGGGCTTACGAG.

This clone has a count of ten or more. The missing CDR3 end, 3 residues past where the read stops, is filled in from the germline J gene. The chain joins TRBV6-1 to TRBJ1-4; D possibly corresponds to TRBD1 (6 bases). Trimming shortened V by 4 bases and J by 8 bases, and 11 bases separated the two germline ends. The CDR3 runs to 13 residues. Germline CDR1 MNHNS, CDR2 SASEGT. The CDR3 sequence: CASSVHRDEKLFF. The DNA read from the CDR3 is TGTGCCAGCAGTGTCCACAGGGACGAAAAA.

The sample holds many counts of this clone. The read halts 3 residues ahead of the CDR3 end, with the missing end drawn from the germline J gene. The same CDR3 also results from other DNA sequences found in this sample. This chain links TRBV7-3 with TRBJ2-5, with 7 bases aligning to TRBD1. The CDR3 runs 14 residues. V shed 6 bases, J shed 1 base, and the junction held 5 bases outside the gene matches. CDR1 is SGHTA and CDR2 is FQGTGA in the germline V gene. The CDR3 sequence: CASSPTGLQETQYF. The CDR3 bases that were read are TGTGCCAGCAGTCCGACAGGGCTCCAAGAGACC. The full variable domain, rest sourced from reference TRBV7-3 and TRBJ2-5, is GAGVSQTPSNKVTEKGKYVELRCDPISGHTALYWYRQSLGQGPEFLIYFQGTGAADDSGLPNDRFFAVRPEGSVSTLKIQRTERGDSAVYLCASSPTGLQETQYFGPGTRLLVL.

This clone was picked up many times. CDR3 residues: CASSGGDSRNTIYF. CDR3 DNA (partial): TGCGCCAGCAGCGGAGGGGACAGCCGAAACACC. The chain employs TRBV5-1 and TRBJ1-3; TRBD1 matches at 7 bases. The read comes to an end 3 residues before the CDR3 does, leaving the germline J gene to fill in the end. Germline V gives CDR1 SGHRS, CDR2 YFSETQ. The length of the CDR3 is 14 residues. V was pared by 4 bases and J by 5 bases, with 6 bases of the junction left unmatched.

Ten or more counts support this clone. The sequenced CDR3 bases are TGTGCCAGCACAACGGGACAGGGCGATGATCAGCCC. Translated, it gives CASTTGQGDDQP. The whole CDR3 sequence reads CASTTGQGDDQPQHF. This chain uses TRBV6-4 with TRBJ1-5; 9 bases are shared with TRBD1. The CDR3 end is not reached by the read, which stops 3 residues before it; the germline J gene fills it in. The CDR3 is 15 amino acids. The junction had 9 bases not matched to a gene; V was cut back by 7 bases and J by 5 bases. Germline-derived CDR1 and CDR2 are MRHNA and SNTAGT.

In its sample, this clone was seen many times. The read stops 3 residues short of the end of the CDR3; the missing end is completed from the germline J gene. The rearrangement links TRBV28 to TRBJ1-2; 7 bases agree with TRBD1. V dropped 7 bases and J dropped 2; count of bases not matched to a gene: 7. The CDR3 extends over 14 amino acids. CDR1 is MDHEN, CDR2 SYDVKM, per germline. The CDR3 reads CASIREGQNYGYTF. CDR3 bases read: TGTGCCAGCATCCGAGAGGGACAGAACTATGGC.

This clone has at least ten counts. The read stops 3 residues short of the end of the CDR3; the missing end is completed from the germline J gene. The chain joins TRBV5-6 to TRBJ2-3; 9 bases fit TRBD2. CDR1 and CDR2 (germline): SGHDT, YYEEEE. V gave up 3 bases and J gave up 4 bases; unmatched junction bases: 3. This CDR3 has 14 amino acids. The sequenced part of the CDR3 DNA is TGTGCCAGCAGCTATATAGCGGGGGCAGATACG. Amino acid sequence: CASSYIAGADT. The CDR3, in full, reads CASSYIAGADTQYF.

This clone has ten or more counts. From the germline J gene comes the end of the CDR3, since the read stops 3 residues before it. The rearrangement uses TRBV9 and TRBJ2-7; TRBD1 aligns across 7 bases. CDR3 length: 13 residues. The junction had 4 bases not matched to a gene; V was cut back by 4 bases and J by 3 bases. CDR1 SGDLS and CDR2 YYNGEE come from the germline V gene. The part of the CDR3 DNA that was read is TGTGCCAGCAGCCCTAGGGGGCTCTACGAG. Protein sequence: CASSPRGLYE. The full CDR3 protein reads CASSPRGLYEQYF.

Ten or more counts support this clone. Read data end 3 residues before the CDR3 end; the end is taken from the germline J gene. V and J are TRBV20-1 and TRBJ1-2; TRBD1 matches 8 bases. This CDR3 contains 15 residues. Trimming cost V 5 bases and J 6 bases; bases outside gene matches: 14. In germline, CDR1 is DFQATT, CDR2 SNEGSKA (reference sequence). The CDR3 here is CSAHTGDRGWDGYTF. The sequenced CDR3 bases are TGCAGTGCTCACACCGGCGACAGGGGATGGGATGGC.

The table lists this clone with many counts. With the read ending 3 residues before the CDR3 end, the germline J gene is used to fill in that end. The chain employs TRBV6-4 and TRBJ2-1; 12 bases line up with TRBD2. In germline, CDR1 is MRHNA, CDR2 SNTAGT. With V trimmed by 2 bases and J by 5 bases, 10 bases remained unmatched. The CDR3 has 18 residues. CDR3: CASSDPPFGLAGNNEQFF. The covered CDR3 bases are TGTGCCAGCAGTGACCCCCCCTTCGGACTAGCGGGAAACAATGAG.

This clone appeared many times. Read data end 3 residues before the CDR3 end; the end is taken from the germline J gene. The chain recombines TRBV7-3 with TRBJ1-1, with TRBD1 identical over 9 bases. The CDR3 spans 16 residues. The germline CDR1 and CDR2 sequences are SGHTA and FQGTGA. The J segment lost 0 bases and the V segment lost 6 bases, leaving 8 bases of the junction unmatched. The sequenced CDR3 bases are TGTGCCAGCAGGTCGACAGGGGGAGGAATGAACACTGAA. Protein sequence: CASRSTGGGMNTE. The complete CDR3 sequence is CASRSTGGGMNTEAFF.

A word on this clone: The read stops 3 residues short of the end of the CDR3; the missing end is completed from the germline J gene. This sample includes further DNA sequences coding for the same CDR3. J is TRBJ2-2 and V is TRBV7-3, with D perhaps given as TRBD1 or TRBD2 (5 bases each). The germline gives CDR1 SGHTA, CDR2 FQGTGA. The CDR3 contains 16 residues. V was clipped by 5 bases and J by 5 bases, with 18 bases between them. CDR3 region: CASSPRGSDGTGELFF. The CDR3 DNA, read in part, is TGTGCCAGCAGCCCGAGGGGCAGCGATGGGACCGGGGAG.

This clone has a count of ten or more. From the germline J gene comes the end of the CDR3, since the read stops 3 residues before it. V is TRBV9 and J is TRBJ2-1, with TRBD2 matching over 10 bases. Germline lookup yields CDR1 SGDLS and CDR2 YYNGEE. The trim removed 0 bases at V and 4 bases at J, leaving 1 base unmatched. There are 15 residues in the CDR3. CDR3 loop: CASSVVSGGYNEQFF. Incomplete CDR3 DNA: TGTGCCAGCAGCGTAGTTAGCGGGGGGTACAATGAG.

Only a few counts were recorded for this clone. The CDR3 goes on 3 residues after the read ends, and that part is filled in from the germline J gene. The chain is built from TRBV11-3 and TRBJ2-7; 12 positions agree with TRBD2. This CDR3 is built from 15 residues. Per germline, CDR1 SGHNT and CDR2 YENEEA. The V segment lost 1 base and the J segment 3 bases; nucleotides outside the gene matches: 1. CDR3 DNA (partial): TGTGCCAGCAGCTTAGTGACTAGCGGGGGCTACGAG. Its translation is CASSLVTSGGYE. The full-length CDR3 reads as CASSLVTSGGYEQYF.

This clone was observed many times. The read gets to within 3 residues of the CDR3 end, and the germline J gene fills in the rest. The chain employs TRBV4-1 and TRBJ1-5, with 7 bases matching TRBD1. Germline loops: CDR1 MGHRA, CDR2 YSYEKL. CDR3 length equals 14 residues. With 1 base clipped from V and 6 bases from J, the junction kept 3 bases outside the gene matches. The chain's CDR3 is CASSQGTGAQPQHF. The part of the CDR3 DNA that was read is TGCGCCAGCAGCCAAGGAACAGGGGCTCAGCCC.

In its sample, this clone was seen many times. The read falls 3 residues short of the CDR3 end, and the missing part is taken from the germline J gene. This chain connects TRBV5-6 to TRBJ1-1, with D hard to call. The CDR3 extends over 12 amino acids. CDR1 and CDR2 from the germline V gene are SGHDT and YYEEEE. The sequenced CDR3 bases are TGTGCCAGCAGCTTGGACGCTAGCCCA. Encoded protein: CASSLDASP. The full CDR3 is CASSLDASPAFF.

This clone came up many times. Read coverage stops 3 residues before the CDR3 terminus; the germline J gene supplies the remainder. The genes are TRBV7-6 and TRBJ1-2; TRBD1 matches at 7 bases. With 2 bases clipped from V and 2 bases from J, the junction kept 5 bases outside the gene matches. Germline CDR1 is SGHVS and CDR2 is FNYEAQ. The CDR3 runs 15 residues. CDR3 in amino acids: CASSLSWDRNYGYTF. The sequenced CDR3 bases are TGTGCCAGCAGCTTAAGCTGGGACAGAAACTATGGC.

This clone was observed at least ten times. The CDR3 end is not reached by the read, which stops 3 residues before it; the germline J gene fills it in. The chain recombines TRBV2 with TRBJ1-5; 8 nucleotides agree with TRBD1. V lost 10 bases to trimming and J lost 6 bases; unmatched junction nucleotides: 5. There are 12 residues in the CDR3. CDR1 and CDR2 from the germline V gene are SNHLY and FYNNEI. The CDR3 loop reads CATGGIGQPQHF. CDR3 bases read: TGTGCCACAGGGGGCATAGGTCAGCCC.

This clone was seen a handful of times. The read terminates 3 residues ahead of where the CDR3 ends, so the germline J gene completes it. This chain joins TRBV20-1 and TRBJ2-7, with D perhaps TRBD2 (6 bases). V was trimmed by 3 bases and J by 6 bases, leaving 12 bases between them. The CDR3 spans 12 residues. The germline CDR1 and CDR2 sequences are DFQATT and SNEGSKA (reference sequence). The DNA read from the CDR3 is TGCAGTGCTAGCGCCGGGGGTAGCGAG. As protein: CSASAGGSE. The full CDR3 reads CSASAGGSEQYF.

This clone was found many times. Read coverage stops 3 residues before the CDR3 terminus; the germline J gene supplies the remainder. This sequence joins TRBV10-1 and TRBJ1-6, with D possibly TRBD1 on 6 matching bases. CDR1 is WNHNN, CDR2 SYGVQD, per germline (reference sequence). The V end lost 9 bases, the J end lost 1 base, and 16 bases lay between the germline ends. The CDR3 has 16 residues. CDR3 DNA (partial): TGCGCCAGTAACCACAGGGACGGGTCCTATAATTCACCC. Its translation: CASNHRDGSYNSP. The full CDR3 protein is CASNHRDGSYNSPLHF.

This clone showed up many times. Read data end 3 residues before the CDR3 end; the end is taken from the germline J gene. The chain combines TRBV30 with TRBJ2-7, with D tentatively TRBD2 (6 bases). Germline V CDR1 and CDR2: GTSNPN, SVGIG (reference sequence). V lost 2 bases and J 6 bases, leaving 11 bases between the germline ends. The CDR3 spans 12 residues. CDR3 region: CAWSPQGGEQYF. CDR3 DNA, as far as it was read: TGTGCCTGGAGTCCCCAGGGAGGCGAG.

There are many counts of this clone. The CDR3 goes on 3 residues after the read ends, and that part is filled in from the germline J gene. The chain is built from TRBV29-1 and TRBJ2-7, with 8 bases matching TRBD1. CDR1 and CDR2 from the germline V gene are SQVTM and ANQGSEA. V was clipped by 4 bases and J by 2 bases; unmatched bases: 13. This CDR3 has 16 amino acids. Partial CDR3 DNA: TGCAGCGTTGGTCAGGGACAGGCAAGTAGGCCCTACGAG. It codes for CSVGQGQASRPYE. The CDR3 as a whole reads CSVGQGQASRPYEQYF.

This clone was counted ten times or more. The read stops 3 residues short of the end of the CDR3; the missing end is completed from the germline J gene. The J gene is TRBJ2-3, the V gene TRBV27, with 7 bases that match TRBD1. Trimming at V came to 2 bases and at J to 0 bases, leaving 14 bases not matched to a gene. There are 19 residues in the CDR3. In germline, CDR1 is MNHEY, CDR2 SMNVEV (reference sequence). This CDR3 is CASSLHRQGMGLSTDTQYF. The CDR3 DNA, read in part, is TGTGCCAGCAGTTTACATCGACAGGGTATGGGCTTGAGCACAGATACG.